This is a list of T cell receptor beta chains from one sample in a study of T cells in Graves' hyperthyroidism and ophthalmopathy. TCRdb analysed the multiplex PCR reads with MiXCR anew, one entry per CDR3 protein. In the table there are some 350,000 distinct CDR3 sequences, about 18% of which are singletons. The material sequenced was blood. These receptors all come from a woman between 18 and 30 years old with Graves' hyperthyroidism. Both conserved end residues are part of each CDR3. D genes are given only for firm matches. Some rows have no size entry. The others give once, few or many, or a class for an expanded clone.

many	TRBJ1-1	-	TRBV11-2	CASSILQDGAEAFF	TGTGCCAGCAGCATACTACAGGACGGAGCTGAAGCTTTCTTT
many	TRBJ1-1	-	TRBV5-1	CASSLDRAAAFF	TGCGCCAGCAGCTTGGATCGGGCGGCGGCTTTCTTT
many	TRBJ2-5	TRBD2	TRBV12-3/TRBV12-4	CASKDTGTSETQYF	TGTGCCAGCAAGGACACCGGGACTAGCGAGACCCAGTACTTC
many	TRBJ2-5	-	TRBV20-1	CSARYSGGGETQYF	TGCAGTGCTAGATATTCCGGTGGGGGAGAGACCCAGTACTTC
-	TRBJ2-7	-	TRBV11-2	CASSPTPEGLEQYF	TGTGCCAGCAGTCCCACCCCCGAGGGCCTCGAGCAGTACTTC
-	TRBJ2-4	-	TRBV4-1	CASSPLTLAKNIQYF	TGCGCCAGCAGCCCCCTTACGCTAGCCAAAAACATTCAGTACTTC
-	TRBJ2-7	-	TRBV12-3/TRBV12-4	CASSISWSSYEQYF	TGTGCCAGCAGTATCAGTTGGAGCTCCTACGAGCAGTACTTC
many	TRBJ2-5	-	TRBV7-7	CASSPIGGQGTQYF	TGTGCTAGCAGCCCCATCGGGGGCCAAGGGACCCAGTACTTC
many	TRBJ1-5	-	TRBV12-3/TRBV12-4	CASTTTGAYSNQPQHF	TGTGCCAGCACCACTACGGGGGCGTATAGCAATCAGCCCCAGCATTTT
many	TRBJ2-7	-	TRBV27	CASSSQGAYEQYF	TGTGCCAGCAGTTCACAGGGAGCCTACGAGCAGTACTTC
many	TRBJ2-7	-	TRBV5-6	CASSLWPSRLQYF	TGTGCCAGCAGCTTGTGGCCATCGCGGTTGCAGTACTTC
many	TRBJ1-5	-	TRBV11-2	CASSLDVREPQHF	TGTGCCAGCAGCTTAGACGTCAGGGAGCCCCAGCATTTT
many	TRBJ1-1	-	TRBV28	CASNDSGPPNTEAFF	TGTGCCAGCAACGATTCTGGGCCCCCAAACACTGAAGCTTTCTTT
many	TRBJ1-2	TRBD1	TRBV4-2	CASSPSTGDGYGYTF	TGTGCCAGCAGCCCTTCGACAGGGGACGGCTATGGCTACACCTTC
many	TRBJ2-5	-	TRBV11-2	CASSLGSGDKETQYF	TGTGCCAGCAGCTTAGGATCGGGAGACAAAGAGACCCAGTACTTC
-	TRBJ2-2	-	TRBV11-2	CASSPSSWGNTGELFF	TGTGCCAGCAGCCCATCTAGCTGGGGCAACACCGGGGAGCTGTTTTTT
many	TRBJ2-5	TRBD2	TRBV7-2	CASSFSSGGQETQYF	TGTGCCAGCAGCTTTTCTAGCGGGGGGCAAGAGACCCAGTACTTC
many	TRBJ1-2	-	TRBV6-1	CASRESGIGYTF	TGTGCCAGCAGGGAGTCAGGGATAGGCTACACCTTC
-	TRBJ1-2	-	TRBV3-1	CASSFRAPGTIGYTF	TGTGCCAGCAGCTTCCGGGCCCCCGGGACCATTGGCTACACCTTC
-	TRBJ1-5	TRBD1	TRBV12-3/TRBV12-4	CASSWTGENQPQHF	TGTGCCAGCAGCTGGACAGGGGAAAATCAGCCCCAGCATTTT
many	TRBJ1-5	TRBD1	TRBV11-2	CASSSDREGQPQHF	TGTGCCAGCAGCTCGGACAGGGAGGGTCAGCCCCAGCATTTT
-	TRBJ1-1	-	TRBV10-1	CASSVGRSTSNTEAFF	TGCGCCAGCAGTGTTGGCAGATCAACTTCCAACACTGAAGCTTTCTTT
once	TRBJ1-6	TRBD1	TRBV13	CANSDRGYSNSPLHF	TGTGCCAACTCGGACAGGGGGTATTCTAATTCACCCCTCCACTTT
-	TRBJ2-1	-	TRBV7-8	CASRSGSGEQFF	TGTGCCAGCCGCTCCGGAAGTGGCGAGCAGTTCTTC
many	TRBJ2-2	TRBD2	TRBV7-3	CASSRTGLAGNTGELFF	TGTGCCAGCAGCCGAACCGGACTAGCGGGAAACACCGGGGAGCTGTTTTTT
-	TRBJ2-7	-	TRBV6-1	CASSRLSRIISSYEQYF	TGTGCCAGCAGTCGCCTTTCGAGGATTATAAGCTCCTACGAGCAGTACTTC
many	TRBJ2-5	TRBD2	TRBV27	CASSSPKLAGGKETQYF	TGTGCCAGCAGTTCCCCTAAACTAGCGGGGGGGAAAGAGACCCAGTACTTC
many	TRBJ2-2	TRBD1	TRBV11-2	CASSQDRATGELFF	TGTGCCAGCAGCCAGGACAGGGCTACCGGGGAGCTGTTTTTT
-	TRBJ2-1	-	TRBV7-8	CASSPRPITYNEQFF	TGTGCCAGCAGCCCGCGACCAATTACCTACAATGAGCAGTTCTTC
-	TRBJ1-4	-	TRBV18	CASSPDDRPATNEKLFF	TGTGCCAGCTCACCAGATGACAGGCCGGCAACTAATGAAAAACTGTTTTTT
many	TRBJ2-2	-	TRBV5-1	CASSLAASANTGELFF	TGCGCCAGCAGCTTGGCGGCATCCGCGAACACCGGGGAGCTGTTTTTT
-	TRBJ2-7	-	TRBV25-1	CASSDSGPPTYEQYF	TGTGCCAGCAGTGACTCGGGACCGCCTACCTACGAGCAGTACTTC
many	TRBJ1-2	-	TRBV5-1	CASSLVGVHYGYTF	TGCGCCAGCAGCTTGGTGGGGGTACACTATGGCTACACCTTC
many	TRBJ1-1	-	TRBV30	CAWDRGTEAFF	TGTGCCTGGGACAGAGGAACTGAAGCTTTCTTT
many	TRBJ1-5	-	TRBV6-1	CASSVQVGNQPQHF	TGTGCCAGCAGTGTACAGGTGGGCAATCAGCCCCAGCATTTT
many	TRBJ2-5	-	TRBV20-1	CSAPRGPQEAQYF	TGCAGTGCCCCTCGGGGGCCCCAAGAGGCCCAGTACTTC
few	TRBJ1-5	-	TRBV4-1	CASSQGLNSNQPQHF	TGCGCCAGCAGCCAAGGGCTGAATAGCAATCAGCCCCAGCATTTT
many	TRBJ1-3	TRBD1	TRBV6-1	CASSRQGLGDLRLGNTIYF	TGTGCCAGCAGTCGACAGGGCTTGGGTGATCTGAGGCTAGGAAACACCATATATTTT
many	TRBJ2-2	TRBD2	TRBV6-4	CASSREGTNGELFF	TGTGCCAGCAGTAGGGAGGGGACGAACGGGGAGCTGTTTTTT
many	TRBJ1-2	-	TRBV5-1	CASSLGGKWRGYTF	TGCGCCAGCAGCTTGGGCGGGAAATGGCGTGGCTACACCTTC
many	TRBJ2-7	TRBD2	TRBV12-5	CASGLSEGLAGGDFYEQYF	TGTGCTAGTGGTTTGTCTGAGGGACTAGCGGGGGGAGATTTTTACGAGCAGTACTTC
many	TRBJ2-5	-	TRBV5-4	CASTSGQEEETQYF	TGTGCCAGCACTTCGGGGCAAGAAGAAGAGACCCAGTACTTC
-	TRBJ1-2	-	TRBV6-1	CASSMKRVKTGYTF	TGTGCCAGCAGTATGAAGCGGGTAAAGACTGGCTACACCTTC
many	TRBJ2-7	TRBD2	TRBV6-2/TRBV6-3	CASSLASGGTYEQYF	TGTGCCAGCAGTTTAGCTAGCGGGGGGACCTACGAGCAGTACTTC
many	TRBJ2-6	TRBD1	TRBV20-1	CSADGTGDLKANVLTF	TGCAGTGCCGACGGGACAGGGGACTTAAAGGCCAACGTCCTGACTTTC
many	TRBJ1-1	-	TRBV20-1	CSANRRDITEAFF	TGCAGTGCCAATCGGCGGGACATCACTGAAGCTTTCTTT
many	TRBJ2-5	TRBD1	TRBV7-6	CASSLAVGQGNWETQYF	TGTGCCAGCAGCTTAGCGGTGGGACAGGGGAACTGGGAGACCCAGTACTTC
-	TRBJ1-2	-	TRBV30	CAWSRPGGYGYTF	TGTGCCTGGAGTCGCCCCGGGGGCTATGGCTACACCTTC
many	TRBJ1-1	-	TRBV5-1	CASSLDSGTTEAFF	TGCGCCAGCAGCTTGGACAGCGGGACAACTGAAGCTTTCTTT
many	TRBJ2-7	TRBD2	TRBV9	CASSAHGGEREQYF	TGTGCCAGCAGCGCACACGGGGGGGAGAGGGAGCAGTACTTC
few	TRBJ2-5	TRBD2	TRBV5-1	CASSPRASGQGTQYF	TGCGCCAGCAGCCCACGCGCTAGCGGACAAGGGACCCAGTACTTC
few	TRBJ2-2	-	TRBV18	CASSLRQVQTGELFF	TGTGCCAGCTCACTCCGACAGGTTCAAACCGGGGAGCTGTTTTTT
many	TRBJ1-1	TRBD1	TRBV10-3	CAIRDRENTEAFF	TGTGCCATCAGGGACAGGGAGAACACTGAAGCTTTCTTT
few	TRBJ2-7	-	TRBV10-3	CAISELGNEQYF	TGTGCCATCAGTGAGTTGGGAAACGAGCAGTACTTC
many	TRBJ2-5	-	TRBV11-1	CASSLARGQETQYF	TGTGCCAGCAGCTTAGCGCGGGGTCAAGAGACCCAGTACTTC
-	TRBJ2-5	-	TRBV7-2	CASSFRGRKETQYF	TGTGCCAGCAGCTTCAGGGGCCGGAAGGAGACCCAGTACTTC
many	TRBJ1-5	-	TRBV12-3/TRBV12-4	CASSTDSPRNQPQHF	TGTGCCAGCAGTACGGACAGCCCACGCAATCAGCCCCAGCATTTT
many	TRBJ1-1	TRBD1	TRBV6-2/TRBV6-3	CASSPDRVRVNTEAFF	TGTGCCAGCAGCCCGGACAGGGTACGGGTGAACACTGAAGCTTTCTTT
-	TRBJ2-4	TRBD2	TRBV7-3	CASSPGLAGGDIQYF	TGTGCCAGCAGCCCGGGACTAGCGGGGGGAGACATTCAGTACTTC